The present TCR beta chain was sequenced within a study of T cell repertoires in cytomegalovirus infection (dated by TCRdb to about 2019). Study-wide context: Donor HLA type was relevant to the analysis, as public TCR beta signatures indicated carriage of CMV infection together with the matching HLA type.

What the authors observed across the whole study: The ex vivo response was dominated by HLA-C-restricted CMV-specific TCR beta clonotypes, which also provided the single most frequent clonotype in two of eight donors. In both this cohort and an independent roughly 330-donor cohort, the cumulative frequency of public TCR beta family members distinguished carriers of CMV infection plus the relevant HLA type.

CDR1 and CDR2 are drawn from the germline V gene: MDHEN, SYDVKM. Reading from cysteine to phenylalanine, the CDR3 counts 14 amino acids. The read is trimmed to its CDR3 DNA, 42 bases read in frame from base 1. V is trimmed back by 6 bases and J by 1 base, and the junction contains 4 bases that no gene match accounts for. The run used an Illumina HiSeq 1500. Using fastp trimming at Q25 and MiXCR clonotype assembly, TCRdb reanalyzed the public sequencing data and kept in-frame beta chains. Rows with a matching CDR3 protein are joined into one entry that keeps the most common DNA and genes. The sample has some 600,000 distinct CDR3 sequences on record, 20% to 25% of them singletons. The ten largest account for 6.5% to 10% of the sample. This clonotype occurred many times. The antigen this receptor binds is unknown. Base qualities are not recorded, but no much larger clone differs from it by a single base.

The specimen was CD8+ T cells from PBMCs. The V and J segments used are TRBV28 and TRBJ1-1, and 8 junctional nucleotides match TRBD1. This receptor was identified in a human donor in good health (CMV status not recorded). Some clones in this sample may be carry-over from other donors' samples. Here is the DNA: TGTGCCAGCAGCCCAGGGGGCGCGAACACTGAAGCTTTCTTT. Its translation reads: CASSPGGANTEAFF. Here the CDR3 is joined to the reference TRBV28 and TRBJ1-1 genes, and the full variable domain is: DVKVTQSSRYLVKRTGEKVFLECVQDMDHENMFWYRQDPGLGLRLIYFSYDVKMKEKGDIPEGYSVSREKKERFSLILESASTNQTSMYLCASSPGGANTEAFFGQGTRLTVV.